The T cell receptor (beta chain) under discussion was sequenced for a study of T cells in Graves' hyperthyroidism and ophthalmopathy. With 5 bases clipped from V and 2 bases from J, the junction kept 8 bases outside the gene matches. There are 14 residues in the CDR3. The V gene's germline CDR1 is DFQATT and CDR2 SNEGSKA (reference sequence). RNA transcripts yielded amplified TCR beta CDR3 regions. A first-round RT-PCR of the TCR CDR3 used the HTBI primer set. From the multiplex PCR reads, TCRdb called clonotypes with MiXCR, one entry per CDR3 protein. The repertoire includes about 840,000 distinct CDR3 sequences, 38% of them detected once, and about 9% sits in the top ten.

The material sequenced was blood. This receptor was identified in a man aged 18 to 29 with Graves' hyperthyroidism. The chain combines TRBV20-1 with TRBJ1-1; 7 bases are a match to TRBD1. CDR3 protein: CSADSRQGNTEAFF. The DNA of the CDR3 is TGCAGTGCTGACAGCCGACAGGGAAACACTGAAGCTTTCTTT.